The rows below give T cell receptor beta chains drawn from one sample of a study of T cells after yellow fever vaccination. TCRdb re-called the 5' RACE reads with MiXCR, one entry per CDR3 protein. The sample has roughly 100,000 distinct CDR3 sequences, approximately 9% seen once. The starting material was CD8+ T cells not binding an NS4B(214-222) dextramer, sorted from PBMCs, obtained approximately 16 days after the first yellow fever vaccination. Receptor source: a man younger than 35 who received the YFV17D yellow fever vaccine. Both conserved end residues are part of each CDR3. A D gene is named only where the DNA matches it firmly. Size is omitted from some rows. Given values are once, few, many or a class for expanded clones.

v_call	clone_size	d_call	j_call	cdr3_aa	cdr3_nt
TRBV4-1	NA	TRBD1	TRBJ1-2	CASSQVGTDIGYTF	TGCGCCAGCAGCCAAGTTGGGACAGATATCGGCTACACCTTC
TRBV27	few	NA	TRBJ2-2	CASTNTGELFF	TGTGCCAGCACAAACACCGGGGAGCTGTTTTTT
TRBV20-1	few	TRBD1	TRBJ2-7	CSALGGHSYEQYF	TGCAGTGCCCTAGGGGGCCACTCCTACGAGCAGTACTTC
TRBV4-2	NA	NA	TRBJ2-3	CASSQGSGVTDTQYF	TGTGCCAGCAGCCAAGGGTCGGGGGTCACAGATACGCAGTATTTT
TRBV5-1	NA	NA	TRBJ2-7	CASSLFAGTGAYEQYF	TGCGCCAGCAGCTTATTTGCGGGAACGGGGGCCTACGAGCAGTACTTC
TRBV5-1	few	NA	TRBJ1-4	CASRESGATNEKLFF	TGCGCCAGCAGAGAGAGTGGTGCAACTAATGAAAAACTGTTTTTT
TRBV21-1	few	NA	TRBJ2-3	CATPPRETDTQYF	TGTGCCACCCCCCCACGGGAGACAGATACGCAGTATTTT
TRBV6-1	NA	NA	TRBJ2-7	CASSPRQDFYEQYF	TGTGCCAGCAGCCCTCGACAGGACTTTTACGAGCAGTACTTC
TRBV7-3	many	TRBD2	TRBJ2-1	CASSLSGGGAVLEQFF	TGTGCCAGCAGCTTATCCGGCGGGGGGGCCGTATTAGAGCAGTTCTTC
TRBV7-9	many	NA	TRBJ2-3	CASSFTSGDPRGDTQYF	TGTGCCAGCAGCTTCACGTCGGGGGACCCGAGGGGAGATACGCAGTATTTT
TRBV7-9	few	TRBD1	TRBJ2-3	CASSSNDRGRERDTQYF	TGTGCCAGCAGCTCGAACGACAGGGGCCGAGAGAGAGATACGCAGTATTTT
TRBV2	few	NA	TRBJ1-2	CASSEGRSYGYTF	TGTGCCAGCAGTGAAGGTCGGAGCTATGGCTACACCTTC
TRBV4-2	NA	TRBD1	TRBJ2-1	CASSQGTGAYNEQFF	TGTGCCAGCAGCCAGGGGACAGGGGCCTACAATGAGCAGTTCTTC
TRBV4-2	many	NA	TRBJ1-5	CASSQAYDSNQPQHF	TGTGCCAGCAGCCAAGCATACGATAGCAATCAGCCCCAGCATTTT
TRBV12-3/TRBV12-4	NA	NA	TRBJ1-5	CASGQADQPQHF	TGTGCCAGCGGCCAGGCCGATCAGCCCCAGCATTTT
TRBV7-2	many	NA	TRBJ2-7	CASSLVTSHEQYF	TGTGCCAGCAGCTTAGTAACCTCCCACGAGCAGTACTTC
TRBV20-1	once	TRBD2	TRBJ2-1	CSARDFIRLAGGLTYNEQFF	TGCAGTGCTAGAGATTTCATCAGACTAGCGGGGGGCCTTACCTACAATGAGCAGTTCTTC
TRBV3-1	NA	NA	TRBJ1-1	CASSQEAEVNTEAFF	TGTGCCAGCAGCCAAGAGGCGGAGGTGAACACTGAAGCTTTCTTT
TRBV4-2	few	NA	TRBJ2-7	CASSQDGGSGEQYF	TGTGCCAGCAGCCAAGATGGGGGTTCAGGCGAGCAGTACTTC
TRBV4-1	few	TRBD2	TRBJ2-7	CASSQWTSGGYEQYF	TGCGCCAGCAGCCAATGGACTAGCGGGGGCTACGAGCAGTACTTC
TRBV28	few	TRBD2	TRBJ2-1	CASSPGTSSEQFF	TGTGCCAGCAGTCCCGGGACTAGCAGTGAGCAGTTCTTC
TRBV4-2	NA	NA	TRBJ1-2	CASSQERQWEGYTF	TGTGCCAGCAGCCAAGAACGACAGTGGGAAGGCTACACCTTC
TRBV4-1	few	TRBD1	TRBJ2-5	CASSQYGQGETQYF	TGCGCCAGCAGCCAATACGGACAGGGAGAGACCCAGTACTTC
TRBV7-6	few	NA	TRBJ2-7	CASSPASYEQYF	TGTGCCAGCAGTCCAGCTAGCTACGAGCAGTACTTC
TRBV15	NA	NA	TRBJ1-2	CATTPERGFYGYTF	TGTGCCACCACCCCAGAGAGAGGGTTCTATGGCTACACCTTC
TRBV30	few	TRBD1	TRBJ1-6	CAWSGGQGLNSPLHF	TGTGCCTGGAGTGGGGGACAGGGACTTAATTCACCCCTCCACTTT
TRBV5-1	NA	TRBD2	TRBJ2-7	CASSLASGGAREQYF	TGCGCCAGCAGCTTGGCTAGCGGGGGGGCCCGCGAGCAGTACTTC
TRBV29-1	few	NA	TRBJ1-2	CSVARGGQDSSYTF	TGCAGCGTGGCCCGCGGCGGCCAGGATTCAAGCTACACCTTC
TRBV4-3	NA	NA	TRBJ1-4	CASSQNDRKVNEKLFF	TGCGCCAGCAGCCAAAACGACAGGAAGGTCAATGAAAAACTGTTTTTT
TRBV6-2/TRBV6-3	few	NA	TRBJ2-1	CASMDLSSYNEQFF	TGTGCCAGCATGGATTTGAGCTCCTACAATGAGCAGTTCTTC
TRBV12-3/TRBV12-4	few	NA	TRBJ1-2	CASSLQAEGLYGYTF	TGTGCCAGCAGTTTACAAGCCGAGGGGCTCTATGGCTACACCTTC
TRBV27	NA	NA	TRBJ2-3	CASMSGGLDTQYF	TGTGCCAGCATGAGTGGGGGTTTAGATACGCAGTATTTT
TRBV18	NA	NA	TRBJ1-2	CASSREGKYGYTF	TGTGCCAGCTCACGAGAGGGGAAGTATGGCTACACCTTC
TRBV9	few	NA	TRBJ1-6	CASSAGSFNSPLHF	TGTGCCAGCAGCGCCGGGAGCTTTAATTCACCCCTCCACTTT
TRBV5-1	NA	TRBD1	TRBJ2-7	CASATTGFHSYEQYF	TGCGCCAGCGCCACGACAGGGTTCCACTCCTACGAGCAGTACTTC
TRBV4-1	NA	TRBD1	TRBJ2-7	CASSQHDGTGVGYEQYF	TGCGCCAGCAGCCAACACGATGGGACAGGGGTCGGCTACGAGCAGTACTTC
TRBV7-3	few	NA	TRBJ2-1	CASSQGGSYNEQFF	TGTGCCAGCAGCCAGGGTGGCTCCTACAATGAGCAGTTCTTC
TRBV15	NA	NA	TRBJ1-4	CATSRDRGPGEKLFF	TGTGCCACCAGCAGAGATAGGGGTCCGGGTGAAAAACTGTTTTTT
TRBV4-1	NA	TRBD1	TRBJ1-4	CASSQGTGLYEKLFF	TGCGCCAGCAGCCAAGGGACAGGGCTTTATGAAAAACTGTTTTTT
TRBV14	many	TRBD2	TRBJ2-1	CASSRPEGSGVSPYNEQFF	TGTGCCAGCAGCCGCCCGGAGGGTAGCGGGGTTTCGCCCTACAATGAGCAGTTCTTC
TRBV4-2	few	TRBD1	TRBJ2-5	CASSPTPGTDQETQYF	TGTGCCAGCAGCCCCACGCCCGGGACAGACCAAGAGACCCAGTACTTC
TRBV12-3/TRBV12-4	many	NA	TRBJ1-1	CASRESQGFEAFF	TGTGCCAGCAGGGAATCCCAGGGTTTCGAAGCTTTCTTT
TRBV6-1	few	TRBD2	TRBJ2-7	CASRTLAGSSYEQYF	TGTGCCAGCAGAACCCTAGCGGGGAGCTCCTACGAGCAGTACTTC
TRBV12-3/TRBV12-4	NA	TRBD1	TRBJ1-1	CASSFRPMDRGFTEAFF	TGTGCCAGCAGTTTTAGACCGATGGACAGGGGGTTTACTGAAGCTTTCTTT
TRBV4-1	few	NA	TRBJ2-7	CASSAAQGMVYEQYF	TGCGCCAGCAGCGCAGCCCAGGGGATGGTGTACGAGCAGTACTTC
TRBV6-5	few	NA	TRBJ2-7	CASSFSGYEQYF	TGTGCCAGCAGCTTTTCAGGGTACGAGCAGTACTTC
TRBV7-9	few	NA	TRBJ2-3	CASSFAGGSDTQYF	TGTGCCAGCAGCTTTGCCGGGGGATCAGATACGCAGTATTTT
TRBV7-9	NA	TRBD1	TRBJ1-6	CASSLGGTGRFNSPLHF	TGTGCCAGCAGCTTAGGAGGGACAGGGCGCTTCAACTCACCCCTCCACTTT
TRBV5-1	few	NA	TRBJ1-1	CASSFTGSGTEAFF	TGCGCCAGCAGCTTTACAGGAAGTGGGACTGAAGCTTTCTTT
TRBV5-1	NA	NA	TRBJ2-3	CASSSRGRTASSTDTQYF	TGCGCCAGCAGCTCTAGGGGAAGGACGGCCAGTAGCACAGATACGCAGTATTTT
TRBV3-1	few	NA	TRBJ2-1	CASSQMEYNEQFF	TGTGCCAGCAGCCAGATGGAATACAATGAGCAGTTCTTC
TRBV29-1	few	NA	TRBJ1-1	CSVEGGQGTEAFF	TGCAGCGTTGAGGGGGGGCAAGGCACTGAAGCTTTCTTT